A selection of T cell receptor beta chains follows, all from one sample in a study of CD8 T cells in ankylosing spondylitis. TCRdb re-derived calls from the 5' RACE reads in MiXCR, one entry per CDR3 protein. The sample shows 100,000 to 150,000 distinct CDR3 sequences, over 15% of them seen only once. Input material: blood, either unsorted or a sorted T cell fraction (not recorded which). The receptors originated from a male donor with ankylosing spondylitis. Both conserved end residues are part of each CDR3. The D gene is left open where the match is weak. Clone sizes are given selectively: once, few, many, or a class where the clone is expanded.

V gene,D gene,clone size,J gene,CDR3 DNA,CDR3 protein
TRBV9,-,few,TRBJ2-7,TGTGCCAGCAGCGTAGGCATCTCCTACGAGCAGTACTTC,CASSVGISYEQYF
TRBV11-3,-,-,TRBJ1-1,TGTGCCAGCAGCTTAGGAGTCAGGCTAAAATTGAACACTGAAGCTTTCTTT,CASSLGVRLKLNTEAFF
TRBV6-2/TRBV6-3,TRBD1,-,TRBJ1-2,TGTGCCAGCAGATTTAACAGGGGCCGCGGCGAATATGGCTACACCTTC,CASRFNRGRGEYGYTF
TRBV9,-,-,TRBJ2-5,TGTGCCAGCAGCTCTAGACAGCACTGGGAGACCCAGTACTTC,CASSSRQHWETQYF
TRBV7-8,TRBD2,-,TRBJ2-7,TGTGCCAGCAACGCCCTAGCGGGGGGTTACGAGCAGTACTTC,CASNALAGGYEQYF
TRBV28,TRBD2,-,TRBJ2-5,TGTGCCAGCAGTTCTCGACTGGCGGGAGATTTGGAGACCCAGTACTTC,CASSSRLAGDLETQYF
TRBV4-1,-,-,TRBJ2-2,TGCGCCAGCAGCCAAAGGGGCAACACCGGGGAGCTGTTTTTT,CASSQRGNTGELFF
TRBV27,-,few,TRBJ2-7,TGTGCCAGCAGTTCCGGCAGGGTGCACGAGCAGTACTTC,CASSSGRVHEQYF
TRBV15,-,-,TRBJ2-7,TGTGCCACCAGCAGAGCAGGGGACCGAGCCGACGAGCAGTACTTC,CATSRAGDRADEQYF
TRBV7-8,TRBD1,-,TRBJ2-7,TGTGCCAGCAGCTTAAGGCCGACAGGGCAATACGAGCAGTACTTC,CASSLRPTGQYEQYF
TRBV19,TRBD1,few,TRBJ1-1,TGTGCCAGCACGAGACAGGGTCGCAGCACTGAAGCTTTCTTT,CASTRQGRSTEAFF
TRBV7-2,-,-,TRBJ2-7,TGTGCCAGCAGCTTACGGACGGGGGCGCACGAGCAGTACTTC,CASSLRTGAHEQYF
TRBV24-1,-,-,TRBJ1-3,TGTGCCACCAGTGAGACTCAGAAAAACTCTGGAAACACCATATATTTT,CATSETQKNSGNTIYF
TRBV14,-,few,TRBJ2-1,TGTGCCAGCAGCCAGAGGACAGCGATGTCCAATGAGCAGTTCTTC,CASSQRTAMSNEQFF
TRBV7-9,-,-,TRBJ2-5,TGTGCCAGCAGCTTACCGGGTTTGAGGTGGGAGACCCAGTACTTC,CASSLPGLRWETQYF
TRBV7-9,TRBD2,few,TRBJ2-1,TGTGCCAGCAGCCTCGGGGGGGTAGGCTCCTACAATGAGCAGTTCTTC,CASSLGGVGSYNEQFF
TRBV6-5,-,few,TRBJ2-3,TGTGCCAGCAGTTCCCCACTAGCCGGAGAAGATACGCAGTATTTT,CASSSPLAGEDTQYF
TRBV28,-,many,TRBJ1-6,TGTGCCAGCAGTCTTTCGGGTCCGGTCAGGAATTCACCCCTCCACTTT,CASSLSGPVRNSPLHF
TRBV7-9,TRBD2,few,TRBJ2-1,TGTGCCAGCAGTCCCCCCCGACTAGCGGACTACAATGAGCAGTTCTTC,CASSPPRLADYNEQFF
TRBV28,-,-,TRBJ1-5,TGTGCCAGCAGTTTAATTCGGATGGCACAGCCCCAGCATTTT,CASSLIRMAQPQHF
TRBV27,TRBD2,-,TRBJ2-3,TGTGCCAGCAGTCTAGCGGTTAGCACAGATACGCAGTATTTT,CASSLAVSTDTQYF
TRBV28,-,few,TRBJ2-2,TGTGCCAGCAGACAGGGAGGCACCGGGGAGCTGTTTTTT,CASRQGGTGELFF
TRBV27,-,-,TRBJ1-1,TGTGCCAGCAGTTTATCGTCCCCGGCGGGCGCTTTCTTT,CASSLSSPAGAFF
TRBV28,-,few,TRBJ2-1,TGTGCCAGCAGCCCTGACTCCTTGAGCTCCTACAATGAGCAGTTCTTC,CASSPDSLSSYNEQFF
TRBV27,-,-,TRBJ2-1,TGTGCCAGCAGTTCCCGGGGGAGCTCCTACAATGAGCAGTTCTTC,CASSSRGSSYNEQFF
TRBV20-1,-,-,TRBJ2-6,TGCAGTGCTGAACAGAACTCTGGGGCCAACGTCCTGACTTTC,CSAEQNSGANVLTF
TRBV12-5,-,-,TRBJ2-7,TGTGCTAGTGGGGACCCGATTGGCTTATACGAGCAGTACTTC,CASGDPIGLYEQYF
TRBV27,-,few,TRBJ2-1,TGTGCCAGCAGTACCCATAATGAGCAGTTCTTC,CASSTHNEQFF
TRBV14,TRBD2,-,TRBJ2-2,TGTGCCAGCAGCCAAGGCTGGGGCGGGAGCTATTCGTCCGGGGAGCTGTTTTTT,CASSQGWGGSYSSGELFF
TRBV5-1,-,many,TRBJ1-1,TGCGCCAGCAGCTTCCGGGACACTGCTTTCTTT,CASSFRDTAFF
TRBV7-3,TRBD1,-,TRBJ2-3,TGTGCCAGCAGCCCCCGGACAGGTATCAGCACAGATACGCAGTATTTT,CASSPRTGISTDTQYF
TRBV27,-,-,TRBJ1-2,TGTGCCAGCAGTTTTCTTCCAGGACAGATCCTCTTC,CASSFLPGQILF
TRBV13,-,few,TRBJ2-7,TGTGCCAGCAGCACCGCCGGGAGCTACGAGCAGTACTTC,CASSTAGSYEQYF
TRBV7-9,-,few,TRBJ2-7,TGTGCCAGCAGCTCCTCCACGCGCGCAAATCCCTACGAGCAGTACTTC,CASSSSTRANPYEQYF
TRBV7-9,TRBD2,-,TRBJ2-1,TGTGCCAGCAGCGACCTGACTAGCGGGATCTACAATGAGCAGTTCTTC,CASSDLTSGIYNEQFF
TRBV11-2,-,few,TRBJ2-1,TGTGCCAGCAGCTTGAACGCCCTCCTGGACAATTTCTCCTACAATGAGCAGTTCTTC,CASSLNALLDNFSYNEQFF
TRBV7-9,-,-,TRBJ2-7,TGTGCCAGCAGCTTAGTGGCGGATCAAGGGGACGAGCAGTACTTC,CASSLVADQGDEQYF
TRBV14,TRBD1,-,TRBJ2-7,TGTGCCAGCAGCCAAGACGAATTAGGGGACAGGGAGTACTTC,CASSQDELGDREYF
TRBV7-3,-,-,TRBJ2-7,TGTGCCAGCAGCTTAGGCCCGGACAGCTACGAGCAGTACTTC,CASSLGPDSYEQYF
TRBV7-6,-,-,TRBJ2-3,TGTGCCAGCAGCTTAAACTTCCCAGGCACAGATACGCAGTATTTT,CASSLNFPGTDTQYF
TRBV7-3,-,few,TRBJ2-3,TGTGCCAGCAGCTTATGTCAGCTCACAGATACGCAGTATTTT,CASSLCQLTDTQYF
TRBV12-5,TRBD1,once,TRBJ2-1,TGTGCTAGTGGTCTAGGGACAGTAGCCTACAATGAGCAGTTCTTC,CASGLGTVAYNEQFF
TRBV28,-,-,TRBJ1-5,TGTGCCAGCAGTTTCGGCACGGCGAGTGGTCAGCCCCAGCATTTT,CASSFGTASGQPQHF
TRBV20-1,TRBD2,many,TRBJ2-1,TGCAGTGCTAGCTCTAGCGGAGGCTCCTACAATGAGCAGTTCTTC,CSASSSGGSYNEQFF